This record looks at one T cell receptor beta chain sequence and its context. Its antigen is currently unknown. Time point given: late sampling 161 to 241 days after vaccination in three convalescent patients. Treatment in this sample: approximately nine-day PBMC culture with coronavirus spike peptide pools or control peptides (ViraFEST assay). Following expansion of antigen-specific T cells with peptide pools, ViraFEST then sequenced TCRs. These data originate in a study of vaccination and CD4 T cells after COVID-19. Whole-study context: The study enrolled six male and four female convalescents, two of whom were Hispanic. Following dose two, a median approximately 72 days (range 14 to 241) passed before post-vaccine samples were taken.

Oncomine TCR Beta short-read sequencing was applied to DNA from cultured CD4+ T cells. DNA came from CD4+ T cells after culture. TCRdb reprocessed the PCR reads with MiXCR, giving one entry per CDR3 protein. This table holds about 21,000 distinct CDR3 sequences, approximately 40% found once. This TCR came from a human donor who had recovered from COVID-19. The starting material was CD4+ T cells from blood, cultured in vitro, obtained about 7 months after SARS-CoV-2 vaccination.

CDR3 nucleotides: TGTGCCAGTAGTCAAGGTATACCCACTGAAGCTTTCTTT. This sequence encodes CASSQGIPTEAFF. This chain uses TRBV19 with TRBJ1-1, with D hard to call. This CDR3 has 13 amino acids. V gave up 5 bases and J gave up 4 bases, with 11 bases separating them. CDR1 is LNHDA, CDR2 SQIVND, per germline (reference sequence).